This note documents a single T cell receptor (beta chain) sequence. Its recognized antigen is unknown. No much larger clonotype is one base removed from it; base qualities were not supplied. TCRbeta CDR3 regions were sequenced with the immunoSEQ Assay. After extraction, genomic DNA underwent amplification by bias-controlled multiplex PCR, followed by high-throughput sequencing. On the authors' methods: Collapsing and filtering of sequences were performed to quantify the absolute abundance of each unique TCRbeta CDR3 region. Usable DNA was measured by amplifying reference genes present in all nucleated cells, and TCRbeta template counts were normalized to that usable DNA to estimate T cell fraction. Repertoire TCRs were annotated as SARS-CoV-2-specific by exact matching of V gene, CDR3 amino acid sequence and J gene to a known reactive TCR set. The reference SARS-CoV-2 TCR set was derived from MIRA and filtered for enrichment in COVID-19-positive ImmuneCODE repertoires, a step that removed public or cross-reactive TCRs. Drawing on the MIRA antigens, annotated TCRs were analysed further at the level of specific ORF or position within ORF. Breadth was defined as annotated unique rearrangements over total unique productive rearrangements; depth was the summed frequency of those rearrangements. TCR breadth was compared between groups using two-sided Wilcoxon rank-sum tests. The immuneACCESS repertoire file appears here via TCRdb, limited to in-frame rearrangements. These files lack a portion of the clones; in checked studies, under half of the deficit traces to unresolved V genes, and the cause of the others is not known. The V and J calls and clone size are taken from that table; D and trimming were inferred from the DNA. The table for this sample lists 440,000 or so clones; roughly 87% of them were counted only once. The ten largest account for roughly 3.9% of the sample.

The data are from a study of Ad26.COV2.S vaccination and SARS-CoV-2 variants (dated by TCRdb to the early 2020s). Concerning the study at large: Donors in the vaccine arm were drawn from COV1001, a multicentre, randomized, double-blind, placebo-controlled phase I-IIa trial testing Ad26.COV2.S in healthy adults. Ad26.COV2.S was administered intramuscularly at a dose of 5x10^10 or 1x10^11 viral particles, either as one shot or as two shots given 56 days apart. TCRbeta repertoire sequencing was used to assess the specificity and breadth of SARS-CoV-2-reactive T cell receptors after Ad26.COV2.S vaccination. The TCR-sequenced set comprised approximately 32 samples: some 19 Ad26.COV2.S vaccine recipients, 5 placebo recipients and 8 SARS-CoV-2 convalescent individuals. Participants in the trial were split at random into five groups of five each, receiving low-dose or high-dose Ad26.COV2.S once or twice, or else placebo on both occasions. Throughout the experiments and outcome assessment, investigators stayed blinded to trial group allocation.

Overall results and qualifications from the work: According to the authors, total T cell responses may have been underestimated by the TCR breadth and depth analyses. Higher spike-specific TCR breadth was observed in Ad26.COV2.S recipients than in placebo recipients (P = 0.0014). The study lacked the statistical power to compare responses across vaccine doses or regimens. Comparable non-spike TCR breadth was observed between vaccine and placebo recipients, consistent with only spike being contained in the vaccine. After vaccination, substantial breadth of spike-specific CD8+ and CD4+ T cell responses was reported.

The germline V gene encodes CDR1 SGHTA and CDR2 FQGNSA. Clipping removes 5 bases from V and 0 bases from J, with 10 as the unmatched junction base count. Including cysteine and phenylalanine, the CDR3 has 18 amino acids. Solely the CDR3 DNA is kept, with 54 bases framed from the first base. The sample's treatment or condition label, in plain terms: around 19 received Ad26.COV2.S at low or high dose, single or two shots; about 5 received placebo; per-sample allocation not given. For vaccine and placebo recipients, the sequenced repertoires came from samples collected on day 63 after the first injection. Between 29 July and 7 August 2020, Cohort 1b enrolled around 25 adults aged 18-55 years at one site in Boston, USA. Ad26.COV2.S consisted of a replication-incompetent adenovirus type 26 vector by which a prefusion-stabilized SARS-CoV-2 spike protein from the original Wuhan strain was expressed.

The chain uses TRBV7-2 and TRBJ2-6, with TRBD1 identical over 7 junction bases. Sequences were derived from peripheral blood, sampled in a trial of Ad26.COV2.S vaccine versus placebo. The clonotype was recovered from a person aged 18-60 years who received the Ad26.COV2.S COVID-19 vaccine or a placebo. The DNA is TGTGCCAGCAGCCCTATAGGGACAGCAAACTCTGGGGCCAACGTCCTGACTTTC. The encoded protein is CASSPIGTANSGANVLTF.